This T cell receptor (beta chain) was sequenced during a study of early T cells in non-severe SARS-CoV-2 infection. About the research overall: The authors sequenced bulk RNA from unsorted whole blood, leaving chains unpaired. Overall study results and limits: Anti-spike CD8 specificities were favored by VDJdb matching, whose results missed private and CD4 specificities.

Individual cDNA molecules received unique molecular identifiers during library preparation. One entry per CDR3 protein, called by TCRdb with MiXCR from the 5' RACE reads. The repertoire has around 58,000 distinct CDR3 sequences, about 13% of them found once; the top ten carry approximately 10%. Trimming cost V 1 base and J 5 bases, with 11 bases left between them. The germline V gene has CDR1 SGHTA and CDR2 FQGNSA. The CDR3 covers 15 residues. With regard to this clonotype: The antigen remains unidentified.

The genes are TRBV7-2 and TRBJ2-2; D may correspond to TRBD1 or TRBD2 (5 bases each). The source of this sequence is an adult who was a healthcare worker with PCR-confirmed SARS-CoV-2 infection or an uninfected control (not recorded which). Specimen: whole blood. The CDR3 here is CASSLVGGRTGELFF. CDR3 in DNA: TGTGCCAGCAGCTTAGTTGGGGGACGGACCGGGGAGCTGTTTTTT.